This passage covers 5 T cell receptor beta chains from one sample sequenced in a study of T cell changes during pregnancy in multiple sclerosis. Clones were sequenced by immunoSEQ multiplex PCR, and TCRdb holds only the in-frame ones, with some missing. This repertoire shows 60,000 to 75,000 clones, 92% found once; its top ten account for 1.3%. The input for sequencing was peripheral blood, taken in the second trimester of pregnancy. These receptors were obtained from a female donor in good health, enrolled as a control in a pregnancy study.

This chain connects TRBV5-1 to TRBJ2-1; 8 positions match TRBD2. Germline CDR1 is SGHRS and CDR2 is YFSETQ. The ends lost 4 bases at V and 0 bases at J; junction bases unmatched: 6. The CDR3 extends over 16 amino acids. CDR3 DNA sequence: TGCGCCAGCAGCCTCCCAAGCGGGAGCTCCTACAATGAGCAGTTCTTC. It yields the protein CASSLPSGSSYNEQFF.

This clone has just one count. The chain couples TRBV28 to TRBJ1-2; D gene ambiguous. Germline V gives CDR1 MDHEN, CDR2 SYDVKM. There are 12 residues in the CDR3. Trimming removed 5 bases at V and 8 bases at J, with 12 bases between. DNA for the CDR3: TGTGCCAGCAGTCTGGAGGGTGGAGGCTACACCTTC. Translated: CASSLEGGGYTF.

This chain joins TRBV19 and TRBJ2-7, with TRBD2 matching over 13 bases. CDR1 is LNHDA, CDR2 SQIVND, per germline (reference sequence). The trim removed 6 bases at V and 4 bases at J, leaving 3 bases unmatched. CDR3 size: 14 residues. CDR3 DNA: TGTGCCAGTAGCGGACTAGCGGGAGCTTACGAGCAGTACTTC. It translates to CASSGLAGAYEQYF. Full variable domain (rest looked up from reference TRBV19 and TRBJ2-7): DGGITQSPKYLFRKEGQNVTLSCEQNLNHDAMYWYRQDPGQGLRLIYYSQIVNDFQKGDIAEGYSVSREKKESFPLTVTSAQKNPTAFYLCASSGLAGAYEQYFGPGTRLTVT.

The chain is built from TRBV27 and TRBJ1-1; 9 bases match TRBD1. Germline V gene data show CDR1 as MNHEY and CDR2 as SMNVEV (reference sequence). The CDR3 covers 15 residues. J was trimmed by 6 bases and V by 6 bases; bases with no gene match: 11. The CDR3 DNA reads as TGTGCCAGCAGCCTCCGGGACAGGGTGGGGGCTGAAGCTTTCTTT. Protein sequence: CASSLRDRVGAEAFF.

The chain carries TRBV7-9 and TRBJ1-4, with a possible D match to TRBD1 (6 bases). The CDR3 loop spans 13 amino acids. The ends were cut back, 8 bases at V and 4 bases at J, with 11 bases in the middle. Looked up from germline, CDR1 is SEHNR and CDR2 is FQNEAQ (reference sequence). The CDR3, as DNA: TGTGCCAGCCTGGGACAACGTAATGAAAAACTGTTTTTT. Translated, it gives CASLGQRNEKLFF.